This TCR beta chain originates from a study of T cell repertoires in cytomegalovirus infection. TCRdb reanalysed the reads using MiXCR and keeps one entry per CDR3 protein. Among tens of thousands of distinct CDR3 sequences listed, about 18% were seen once. V lost 2 bases, J lost 6 bases, and 2 bases stayed unmatched. Germline assignment: CDR1 SGHVS and CDR2 FNYEAQ. The CDR3 has 14 amino acids. On this clonotype itself: The antigen is unknown.

The chain recombines TRBV7-6 with TRBJ2-3; 10 bases are a match to TRBD2. The input for sequencing was CD8+ T cells from cultured PBMCs, taken from culture after CMV antigen stimulation. The source of this sequence is a human donor in good health (CMV status not recorded). Some clones in this sample may be carry-over from other donors' samples. The CDR3 DNA reads TGTGCCAGCAGCTTACTAGCGGGGGAGGATACGCAGTATTTT. Residues: CASSLLAGEDTQYF. Full variable domain (rest looked up from reference TRBV7-6 and TRBJ2-3): GAGVSQSPRYKVTKRGQDVALRCDPISGHVSLYWYRQALGQGPEFLTYFNYEAQQDKSGLPNDRFSAERPEGSISTLTIQRTEQRDSAMYRCASSLLAGEDTQYFGPGTRLTVL.